One sample yielded the 2 T cell receptor beta chains listed below, sequenced in a study of T cell responses to AZD1222 COVID-19 vaccine. Data came from immunoSEQ multiplex PCR; TCRdb stores just in-frame clones and leaves some out. The sample lists 150,000 to 160,000 clones; around 85% were seen once. Material: peripheral blood, obtained after recovery from COVID-19. The origin of the receptors is an adult who had recovered from COVID-19.

The CDR3 nucleotides are TGTGCCAGCAGTAGAATCCAAGAGACCCAGTACTTC. Translating it yields CASSRIQETQYF. This sequence joins TRBV25-1 and TRBJ2-5; D not certain. The CDR3 length is 12 residues. Deletions cut 5 bases from V and 1 base from J, with 5 bases between. The germline CDR1 and CDR2 sequences are MGHDK and SYGVNS. The complete variable domain, with remaining parts taken from reference TRBV25-1 and TRBJ2-5, reads EADIYQTPRYLVIGTGKKITLECSQTMGHDKMYWYQQDPGMELHLIHYSYGVNSTEKGDLSSESTVSRIRTEHFPLTLESARPSHTSQYLCASSRIQETQYFGPGTRLLVL.

V usage is TRBV2 and J usage is TRBJ1-1; D uncertain. CDR3 size: 11 residues. V lost 7 bases to trimming and J lost 1 base, with 4 bases between them. CDR1 and CDR2 from the germline V gene are SNHLY and FYNNEI. Written as DNA, the CDR3 is TGTGCCAGCAACACGAACACTGAAGCTTTCTTT. Its protein is CASNTNTEAFF.